This entry lists 6 T cell receptor beta chains sequenced from one sample in a study of CD8+CD57+ T cells in acquired aplastic anemia. For CDR3 and TCR beta VDJ profiling, genomic DNA was the template used. TCRdb passed the reads through MiXCR, listing each CDR3 protein once. The data show some 220,000 distinct CDR3 sequences, with 30% to 40% seen just once and around 1.1% held by the top ten. The sample was sorted CD4+, CD8+, or CD8+CD57+ T cells (not recorded which) from PBMCs. These TCRs come from a human donor in good health, serving as a control.

This clonotype was counted ten times or more. The rearrangement uses TRBV5-6 and TRBJ1-3; D is possibly TRBD1 (6 bases). Germline CDR1 SGHDT, CDR2 YYEEEE. V dropped 1 base and J dropped 0 bases, with 14 bases sitting between them. The CDR3 consists of 17 residues. The CDR3 loop reads CASSLFGQSSSGNTIYF. CDR3 nucleotides: TGTGCCAGCAGCTTGTTCGGACAGTCATCCTCTGGAAACACCATATATTTT. The whole variable domain, filled in from reference TRBV5-6 and TRBJ1-3, reads DAGVTQSPTHLIKTRGQQVTLRCSPKSGHDTVSWYQQALGQGPQFIFQYYEEEERQRGNFPDRFSGHQFPNYSSELNVNALLLGDSALYLCASSLFGQSSSGNTIYFGEGSWLTVV.

The chain recombines TRBV2 with TRBJ1-5; D unresolved. The CDR3 is made up of 18 amino acids. The V end was cut by 4 bases, the J end by 5 bases, with 24 bases between. CDR1 SNHLY and CDR2 FYNNEI come from the germline V gene. CDR3 bases: TGTGCCAGCAGTGCGAAGAAACGGACGCGCCGTCCTTATCAGCCCCAGCATTTT. Translated: CASSAKKRTRRPYQPQHF.

In this sample, this clonotype turned up a few times. The V and J genes are TRBV7-9 and TRBJ1-4; TRBD1 might be the D (5 bases). The germline gives CDR1 SEHNR, CDR2 FQNEAQ (reference sequence). V shed 2 bases and J shed 4 bases, with 8 bases lying between them. The CDR3 runs to 14 residues. CDR3 DNA: TGTGCCAGCAGCTTATCAGGGATTAATGAAAAACTGTTTTTT. It translates to CASSLSGINEKLFF.

V is TRBV3-1 and J is TRBJ2-7, with TRBD2 matching over 7 bases. The CDR3 consists of 14 residues. V lost 4 bases and J lost 4; bases outside the gene matches: 7. Germline V gives CDR1 LGHDT, CDR2 YNNKEL (reference sequence). CDR3 sequence (DNA): TGTGCCAGCAGCCCGGAACCGCGGGGGTACGAGCAGTACTTC. Translated: CASSPEPRGYEQYF.

As to this clonotype: It is likely a read error, because the conserved phenylalanine at the end of the CDR3 is missing. The rearrangement uses TRBV5-1 and TRBJ2-3, with D possibly being TRBD2 (5 bases). Germline V gene sequence: CDR1 SGHRS, CDR2 YFSETQ. Trimming left V 0 bases short and J 0 bases short, with 11 bases between. This CDR3 has 16 amino acids. The CDR3 coding sequence is TGCGCCAGCAGCTTGGGAGGGCTAACAAGCACAGATACGCAGTATATT. Translating gives CASSLGGLTSTDTQYI.

This clonotype turned up a few times. The chain couples TRBV5-5 to TRBJ2-1; D gene uncertain. V was trimmed by 0 bases and J by 7 bases, leaving 11 bases between them. Germline assignment: CDR1 SGHKS and CDR2 YYEKEE (reference sequence). CDR3 length: 14 amino acids. CDR3 loop: CASSLAAGWNEQFF. Written as DNA, the CDR3 is TGTGCCAGCAGCTTGGCCGCAGGTTGGAATGAGCAGTTCTTC.